Listed here are 2 T cell receptor beta chains from one sample, sequenced in a study of T-cell memory formation after mild COVID-19. TCRdb fed the 5' RACE reads into MiXCR, producing one record per CDR3 protein. The data hold 300,000 or so distinct CDR3 sequences, with about a sixth observed a single time. Sequencing used PBMCs or a T cell subset sorted from them (not recorded which). The origin of the receptors is a man aged 18 to 30 who had mild COVID-19 (a few samples of this study predate the infection). Cell type and time point are not known.

This clonotype was observed a handful of times. CDR3 amino acids: CASSYSGTGPAPYEQYF. DNA for the CDR3: TGTGCCAGCAGTTACTCCGGGACAGGGCCTGCTCCCTACGAGCAGTACTTC. The J gene is TRBJ2-7, the V gene TRBV6-5; 9 bases are shared with TRBD1. The CDR3 covers 17 residues. Germline CDR1 reads MNHEY; CDR2 reads SVGAGI. Trimming cost V 0 bases and J 2 bases; bases outside gene matches: 8.

This clonotype was detected ten times or more. The chain uses TRBV7-6 and TRBJ2-2, with D tentatively TRBD2 (5 bases). With 1 base removed from V and 8 bases from J, the gap between germline ends came to 14 bases. From germline, CDR1 is SGHVS and CDR2 FNYEAQ. This CDR3 has 15 residues. The CDR3 nucleotides are TGTGCCAGCAGCTTAGACGCCGGGGTATCAGGGGAGCTGTTTTTT. Residues: CASSLDAGVSGELFF.